The entry below gives a single TCR beta chain sequence along with its context. V gave up 5 bases and J gave up 4 bases; unmatched junction bases: 9. Per the germline V gene, CDR1 is MNHEY and CDR2 is SMNVEV (reference sequence). This CDR3 has 15 amino acids. The data were obtained in a study of T cell changes during pregnancy in multiple sclerosis. The method was immunoSEQ multiplex PCR; TCRdb's version includes in-frame clones alone and lacks a portion of them. The repertoire has around 30,000 clones, approximately 92% of them found once; the top ten carry over 9.5%. This sequence joins TRBV27 and TRBJ1-2, with 8 bases lining up with TRBD1. The source is a female donor with multiple sclerosis, enrolled in a pregnancy study. This specimen was CD8+ T cells from peripheral blood mononuclear cells, taken in the second trimester of pregnancy. This chain's CDR3 is CASSPPGQDFYGYTF. The CDR3 DNA is TGTGCCAGCAGTCCCCCGGGACAGGATTTCTATGGCTACACCTTC.